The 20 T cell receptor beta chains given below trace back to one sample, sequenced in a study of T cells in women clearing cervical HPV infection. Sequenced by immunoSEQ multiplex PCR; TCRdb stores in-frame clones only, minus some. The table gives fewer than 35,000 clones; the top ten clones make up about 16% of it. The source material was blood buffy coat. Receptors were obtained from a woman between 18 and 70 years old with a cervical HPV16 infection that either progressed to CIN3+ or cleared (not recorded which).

Partial CDR3 DNA: TGTGCCCACACGGTGGGAGGGGAATACGAC. This translates into CAHTVGGEYD. The entire CDR3 protein reads CAHTVGGEYDYTF. The chain carries TRBV30 and TRBJ1-2; perhaps TRBD1 as D (5 bases). The read comes to an end 3 residues before the CDR3 does, leaving the germline J gene to fill in the end. The germline CDR1 and CDR2 sequences are GTSNPN and SVGIG (reference sequence). The CDR3 contains 13 residues.

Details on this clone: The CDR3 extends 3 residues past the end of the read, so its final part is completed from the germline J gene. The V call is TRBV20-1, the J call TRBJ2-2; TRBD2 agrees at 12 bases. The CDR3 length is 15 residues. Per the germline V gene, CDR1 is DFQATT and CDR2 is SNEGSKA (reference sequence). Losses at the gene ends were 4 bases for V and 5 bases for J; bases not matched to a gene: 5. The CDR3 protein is CSATITSGRTGELFF. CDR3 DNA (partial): TGCAGTGCTACCATTACTAGCGGGAGGACCGGGGAG.

The covered CDR3 bases are TGTGCCAGCAGCTTCCCAGGGGTAGAGACC. Protein sequence: CASSFPGVET. The full CDR3 reads CASSFPGVETQYF. This chain uses TRBV7-9 with TRBJ2-5; TRBD1 might be the D (6 bases). The DNA ends 3 residues before the CDR3 does, and the rest of the CDR3 is filled in from the germline J gene. V lost 3 bases, J lost 4 bases, and 9 bases lay in between. This CDR3 spans 13 amino acids. Germline V gives CDR1 SEHNR, CDR2 FQNEAQ (reference sequence).

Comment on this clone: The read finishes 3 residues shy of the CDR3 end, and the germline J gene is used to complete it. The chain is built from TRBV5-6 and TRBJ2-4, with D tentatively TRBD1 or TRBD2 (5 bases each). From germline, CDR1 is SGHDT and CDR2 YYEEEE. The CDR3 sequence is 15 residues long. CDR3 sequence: CASSLAEGRDNGQYF. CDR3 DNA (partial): TGTGCCAGCAGCTTGGCCGAGGGCAGGGATAATGGT.

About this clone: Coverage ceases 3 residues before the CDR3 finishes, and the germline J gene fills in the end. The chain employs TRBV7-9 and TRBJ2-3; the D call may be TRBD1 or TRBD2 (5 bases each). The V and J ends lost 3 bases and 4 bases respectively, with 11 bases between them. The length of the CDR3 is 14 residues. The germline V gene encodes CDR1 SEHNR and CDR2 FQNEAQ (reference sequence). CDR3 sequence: CASSLRGVADTQYF. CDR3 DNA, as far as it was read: TGTGCCAGCAGCTTGAGGGGAGTTGCAGATACG.

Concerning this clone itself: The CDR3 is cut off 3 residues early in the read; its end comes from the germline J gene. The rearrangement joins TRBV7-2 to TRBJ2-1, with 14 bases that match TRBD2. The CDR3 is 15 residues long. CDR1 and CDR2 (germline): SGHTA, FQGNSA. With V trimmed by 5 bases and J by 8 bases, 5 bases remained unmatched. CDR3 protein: CASSRTSGGFDEQFF. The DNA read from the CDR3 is TGTGCCAGCAGCAGGACTAGCGGGGGGTTTGATGAG.

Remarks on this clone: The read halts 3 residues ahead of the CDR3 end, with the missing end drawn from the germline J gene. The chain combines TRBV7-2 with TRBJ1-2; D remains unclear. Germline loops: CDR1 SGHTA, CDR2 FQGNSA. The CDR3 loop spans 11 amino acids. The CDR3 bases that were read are TGTGCCAGCAGCGTTACAGATACC. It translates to CASSVTDT. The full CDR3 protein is CASSVTDTYTF.

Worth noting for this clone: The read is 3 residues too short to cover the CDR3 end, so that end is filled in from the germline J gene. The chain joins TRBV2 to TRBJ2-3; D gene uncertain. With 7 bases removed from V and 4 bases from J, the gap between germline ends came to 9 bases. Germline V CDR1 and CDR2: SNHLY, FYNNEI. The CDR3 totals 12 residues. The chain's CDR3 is CASTRVADTQYF. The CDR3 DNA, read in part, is TGTGCCAGCACCCGCGTCGCAGATACG. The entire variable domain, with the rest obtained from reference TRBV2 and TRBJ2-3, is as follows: EPEVTQTPSHQVTQMGQEVILRCVPISNHLYFYWYRQILGQKVEFLVSFYNNEISEKSEIFDDQFSVERPDGSNFTLKIRSTKLEDSAMYFCASTRVADTQYFGPGTRLTVL.

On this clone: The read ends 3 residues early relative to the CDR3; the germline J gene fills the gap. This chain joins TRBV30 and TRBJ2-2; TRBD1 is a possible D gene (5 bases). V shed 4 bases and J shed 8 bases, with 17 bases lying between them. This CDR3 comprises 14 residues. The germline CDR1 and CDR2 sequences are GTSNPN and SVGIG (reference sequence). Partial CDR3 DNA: TGTGCCTGGACAGAATCTTGGGGCGGAGGGGAG. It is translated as CAWTESWGGGE. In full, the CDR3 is CAWTESWGGGELFF.

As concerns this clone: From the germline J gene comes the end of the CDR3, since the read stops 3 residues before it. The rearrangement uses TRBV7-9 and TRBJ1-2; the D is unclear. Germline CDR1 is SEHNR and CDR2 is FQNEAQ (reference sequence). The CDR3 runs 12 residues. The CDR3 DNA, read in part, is TGTGCCAGCAGCTTAGGGCAGAATGAC. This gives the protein CASSLGQND. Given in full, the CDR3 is CASSLGQNDYTF.

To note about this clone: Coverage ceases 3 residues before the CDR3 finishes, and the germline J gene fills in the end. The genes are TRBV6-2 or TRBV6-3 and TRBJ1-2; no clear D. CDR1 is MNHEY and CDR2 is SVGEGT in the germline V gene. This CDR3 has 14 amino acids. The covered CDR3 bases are TGTGCCAGCAGTTCTGGACTAGCGGTAGATACC. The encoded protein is CASSSGLAVDT. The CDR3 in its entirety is CASSSGLAVDTYTF.

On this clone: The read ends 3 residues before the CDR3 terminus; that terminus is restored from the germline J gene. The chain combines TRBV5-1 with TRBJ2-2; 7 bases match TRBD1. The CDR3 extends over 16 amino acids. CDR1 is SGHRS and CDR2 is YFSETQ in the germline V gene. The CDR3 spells CASSLGGTATNEKLFF. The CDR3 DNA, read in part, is TGCGCCAGCAGCTTGGGGGGGACAGCAACTAATGAAAAG.

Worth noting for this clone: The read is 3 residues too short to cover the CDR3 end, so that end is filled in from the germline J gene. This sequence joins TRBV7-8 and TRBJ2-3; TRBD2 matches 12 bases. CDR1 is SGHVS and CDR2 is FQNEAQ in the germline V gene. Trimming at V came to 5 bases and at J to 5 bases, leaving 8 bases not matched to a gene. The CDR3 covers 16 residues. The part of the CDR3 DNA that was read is TGTGCCAGCAGCGAACTAGCGGGGGGCAGGAGAGATACG. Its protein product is CASSELAGGRRDT. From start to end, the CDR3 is CASSELAGGRRDTQYF.

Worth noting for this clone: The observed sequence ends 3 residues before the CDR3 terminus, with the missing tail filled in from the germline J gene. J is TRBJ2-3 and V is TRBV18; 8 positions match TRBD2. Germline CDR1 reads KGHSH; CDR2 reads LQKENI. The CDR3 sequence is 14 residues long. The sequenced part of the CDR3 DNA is TGTGCCAGCTCCCTAAGCGGGGGAGGCGAGACG. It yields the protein CASSLSGGGET. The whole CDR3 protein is CASSLSGGGETQYF.

The CDR3: CASSEATIASYNEQFF. The covered CDR3 bases are TGTGCCAGCAGTGAAGCGACGATAGCCTCCTACAATGAG. The gene calls are TRBV6-1 and TRBJ2-1; the D is unclear. The read is 3 residues too short to cover the CDR3 end, so that end is filled in from the germline J gene. Trimming cost V 0 bases and J 0 bases, with 9 bases left between them. Germline V gene lookup returns CDR1 MNHNS and CDR2 SASEGT. CDR3 size: 16 residues.

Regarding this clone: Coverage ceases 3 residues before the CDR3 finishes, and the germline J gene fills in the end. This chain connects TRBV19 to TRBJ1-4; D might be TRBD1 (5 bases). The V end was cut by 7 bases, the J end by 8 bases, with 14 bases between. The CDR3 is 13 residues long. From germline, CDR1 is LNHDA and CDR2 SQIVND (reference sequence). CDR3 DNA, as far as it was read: TGTGCCAGTAAATTCTGGGAGGGGGAAAAA. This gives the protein CASKFWEGEK. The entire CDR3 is CASKFWEGEKLFF.

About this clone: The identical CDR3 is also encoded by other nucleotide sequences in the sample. The CDR3 reads CASSTPPEGADTQYF. The CDR3 DNA, read in part, is TGTGCCAGTAGCACCCCCCCGGAGGGGGCGGATACG. V usage is TRBV19 and J usage is TRBJ2-3; D possibly corresponds to TRBD1 (7 bases). The read comes to an end 3 residues before the CDR3 does, leaving the germline J gene to fill in the end. The CDR3 spans 15 residues. Germline V gene lookup returns CDR1 LNHDA and CDR2 SQIVND (reference sequence). The V and J ends lost 6 bases and 6 bases respectively, with 19 bases between them.

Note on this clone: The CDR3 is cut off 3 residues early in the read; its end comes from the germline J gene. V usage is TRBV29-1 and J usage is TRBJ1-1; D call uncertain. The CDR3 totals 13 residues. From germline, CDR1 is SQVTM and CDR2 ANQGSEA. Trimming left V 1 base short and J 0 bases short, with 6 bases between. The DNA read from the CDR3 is TGCAGCGTTGAAGCCAGAATGAACACTGAA. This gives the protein CSVEARMNTE. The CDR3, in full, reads CSVEARMNTEAFF.

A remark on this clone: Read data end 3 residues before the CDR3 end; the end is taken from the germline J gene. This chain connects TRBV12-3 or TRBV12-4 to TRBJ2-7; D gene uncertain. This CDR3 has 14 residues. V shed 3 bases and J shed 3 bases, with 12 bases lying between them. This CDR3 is CASSFGTNNYEQYF. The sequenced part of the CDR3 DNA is TGTGCCAGCAGTTTTGGTACTAATAACTACGAG.

The CDR3 DNA, read in part, is TGTGCCAGCAGCCCACCCGGGGCAGGGGCGAACTATGGC. It yields the protein CASSPPGAGANYG. The complete CDR3 sequence is CASSPPGAGANYGYTF. The chain carries TRBV7-3 and TRBJ1-2, with D possibly TRBD1 on 6 matching bases. Read data end 3 residues before the CDR3 end; the end is taken from the germline J gene. Germline CDR1 SGHTA, CDR2 FQGTGA. V gave up 5 bases and J gave up 2 bases, with 18 bases separating them. This CDR3 spans 16 amino acids.